One and the same sample provided the 5 T cell receptor beta chains below, sequenced in a study of blood T cells in healthy people across ages. The use of a sample-barcoded 5' primer and a J-beta primer mix characterized a second PCR of roughly 6 to 11 cycles. One entry per CDR3 protein results from TCRdb running MiXCR on the 5' RACE reads. The top ten hold 22% of the sample, which has some 700,000 distinct CDR3 sequences, 22% seen once. Sequenced input: blood. The source is a man aged 70 or older in good health.

This clonotype has just a few counts. V is TRBV20-1 and J is TRBJ2-1, with 7 nucleotides matching TRBD2. The CDR3 runs 19 residues. Germline V lookup: CDR1 DFQATT, CDR2 SNEGSKA (reference sequence). V gave up 0 bases and J gave up 8 bases; unmatched junction bases: 22. The CDR3 is CSARDAGVLTPSNLDEQFF. CDR3 DNA sequence: TGCAGTGCTAGAGACGCGGGAGTTTTGACCCCCTCTAACCTAGATGAGCAGTTCTTC.

At least ten counts were recorded for this clonotype. This chain joins TRBV27 and TRBJ1-2; D not resolved. CDR1 and CDR2 from the germline V gene are MNHEY and SMNVEV (reference sequence). Trimming took off 2 bases at V and 5 bases at J, with 6 bases between the two ends. The CDR3 totals 12 residues. The CDR3 DNA follows: TGTGCCAGCAGTTTAAAGGGATATGGCTACACCTTC. It codes for CASSLKGYGYTF.

This chain connects TRBV4-3 to TRBJ2-2; D is undetermined. CDR3 length equals 16 residues. Germline CDR1 LGHNA, CDR2 YSLEER. V was shortened by 0 bases and J by 5 bases, with 13 bases between the two germline ends. As DNA, the CDR3 is TGCGCCAGCAGCCAAGATGGGCAGGCTTGGACCGGGGAGCTGTTTTTT. Its translation: CASSQDGQAWTGELFF.

This clonotype was observed a handful of times. The chain couples TRBV20-1 to TRBJ2-1; D is undetermined. Germline CDR1 and CDR2: DFQATT and SNEGSKA (reference sequence). The CDR3 runs to 13 residues. The V gene lost 3 bases and the J gene lost 5 bases, with 11 bases spanning the gap. The CDR3 coding sequence is TGCAGTGCTAGGGGCCGACGAGACAATGAGCAGTTCTTC. Translation gives CSARGRRDNEQFF.

This clonotype was detected many times. The chain recombines TRBV12-3 or TRBV12-4 with TRBJ1-2; TRBD1 might be the D (6 bases). V lost 8 bases, J lost 4 bases, and 20 bases lay in between. This CDR3 comprises 15 residues. The CDR3 spells CASLQGDKTSYGYTF. In DNA form, the CDR3 reads TGTGCCAGCCTACAGGGCGACAAAACCAGCTATGGCTACACCTTC.